These 27 T cell receptor beta chains were sequenced from one sample in a study of CD8 T cells in Susac syndrome (dated by TCRdb to the late 2010s). Library preparation employed the immunoSEQ multiplex PCR assay. RNA was extracted using the RNeasy kit, and roughly 0.5 to 1 ug of the RNA was reverse transcribed with random hexamers. TCRdb took the public reads, trimmed them with fastp at Q25, ran MiXCR for clone calling and kept in-frame beta chains. Entries that share a CDR3 protein sequence are merged under the most common genes and DNA. Counted in this sample were roughly 80,000 distinct CDR3 sequences; roughly 91% of them appeared once. The ten biggest clones cover about 0.52% of the sample. Input material: CD4+ T cells from PBMCs. The origin of the receptors is a human donor with Susac syndrome.

V gene TRBV5-8 combines with J gene TRBJ2-1; D might be TRBD2 (6 bases). Trimming removed 4 bases at V and 7 bases at J, with 12 bases between. The CDR3 is made up of 13 amino acids. Looked up from germline, CDR1 is SGHTS and CDR2 is YDEGEE. CDR3 sequence reads: CASSPKLANEQFF. CDR3 sequence (DNA): TGTGCCAGCAGCCCCAAGCTAGCGAATGAGCAGTTCTTC.

This chain connects TRBV5-6 to TRBJ2-1; 9 bases map to TRBD1. Germline trimming cut 7 bases from V and 6 bases from J; bases unmatched to any gene: 8. Per the germline V gene, CDR1 is SGHDT and CDR2 is YYEEEE. The CDR3 runs 14 residues. CDR3 sequence (DNA): TGTGCCAGCCGGGGACAGGGACTCTTCAATGAGCAGTTCTTC. Its protein product is CASRGQGLFNEQFF.

This sequence joins TRBV15 and TRBJ2-3; tentative D call: TRBD1 (5 bases). The V end was cut by 5 bases, the J end by 7 bases, with 19 bases between. Germline CDR1 and CDR2: LNHNV and YYDKDF (reference sequence). The CDR3 extends over 15 amino acids. The DNA of the CDR3 is TGTGCCACCAGCGGGGCGACTTCGGGTCGGAATACGCAGTATTTT. It yields the protein CATSGATSGRNTQYF. Variable domain in full (rest from reference TRBV15 and TRBJ2-3): DAMVIQNPRYQVTQFGKPVTLSCSQTLNHNVMYWYQQKSSQAPKLLFHYYDKDFNNEADTPDNFQSRRPNTSFCFLDIRSPGLGDTAMYLCATSGATSGRNTQYFGPGTRLTVL.

The V and J genes are TRBV19 and TRBJ2-1, with a possible D match to TRBD2 (6 bases). V was cut by 4 bases and J by 5 bases, with 12 bases left in between. The germline V gene encodes CDR1 LNHDA and CDR2 SQIVND (reference sequence). The CDR3 totals 14 residues. This CDR3 reads CASSRGGRNNEQFF. In DNA form, the CDR3 reads TGTGCCAGTAGTAGGGGAGGTCGGAACAATGAGCAGTTCTTC.

V usage is TRBV19 and J usage is TRBJ1-2, with TRBD1 matching 9 bases. The V gene end was trimmed by 5 bases and the J gene end by 7 bases; junction bases not matched to a gene: 8. In germline, CDR1 is LNHDA, CDR2 SQIVND (reference sequence). This CDR3 contains 14 residues. The CDR3 DNA sequence: TGTGCCAGTAGTCCCGGGGACAGGGCAAGTGGCTACACCTTC. As protein: CASSPGDRASGYTF.

The rearrangement joins TRBV6-5 to TRBJ2-2, with unresolved D. CDR3 size: 18 residues. The V and J ends lost 3 bases and 0 bases respectively, with 17 bases between them. Germline values: CDR1 MNHEY, CDR2 SVGAGI. In DNA form, the CDR3 reads TGTGCCAGCAGTTATCGGTCCGGGCGAGTAACGAACACCGGGGAGCTGTTTTTT. Its translation is CASSYRSGRVTNTGELFF.

The gene calls are TRBV6-1 and TRBJ2-3; D uncertain. Germline V gene data show CDR1 as MNHNS and CDR2 as SASEGT. This CDR3 is 15 amino acids long. V was pared by 3 bases and J by 1 base, with 11 bases between. The CDR3 is CASSELYRGTDTQYF. Here the CDR3 DNA reads TGTGCCAGCAGTGAGCTGTACAGAGGCACAGATACGCAGTATTTT.

In the case of this clonotype: A junction boundary mismatches the germline segment, possibly from a read error. J is TRBJ2-2 and V is TRBV27; 11 nucleotides agree with TRBD2. CDR1 MNHEY and CDR2 SMNVEV come from the germline V gene (reference sequence). CDR3 length: 20 amino acids. The CDR3 loop is CASSLWFVTSGSGNAGELFF. CDR3 DNA sequence: TGTGCCAGCAGTTTATGGTTTGTCACTAGCGGGAGTGGGAACGCCGGGGAGCTGTTTTTT.

The chain uses TRBV7-2 and TRBJ2-1; 9 bases are shared with TRBD2. Germline CDR1 and CDR2: SGHTA and FQGNSA. Unmatched junction bases numbered 13, after V lost 5 bases and J lost 5 bases. The CDR3 extends over 17 amino acids. CDR3 amino acids: CASSPPGLAGSHNEQFF. CDR3 nucleotides: TGTGCCAGCAGCCCCCCAGGGCTAGCGGGATCCCACAATGAGCAGTTCTTC.

The J gene is TRBJ1-4, the V gene TRBV6-1; the D is unclear. Trimming cost V 2 bases and J 0 bases, with 10 bases left between them. From germline, CDR1 is MNHNS and CDR2 SASEGT. This CDR3 spans 16 amino acids. CDR3 sequence (DNA): TGTGCCAGCAGTGAAAGACGTCATGCAACTAATGAAAAACTGTTTTTT. This translates into CASSERRHATNEKLFF.

This chain joins TRBV5-1 and TRBJ2-1; 10 nucleotides align to TRBD2. CDR1 and CDR2 from the germline V gene are SGHRS and YFSETQ. CDR3 length: 17 residues. The J segment lost 0 bases and the V segment lost 5 bases, leaving 8 bases of the junction unmatched. CDR3 region: CASSRLSGGSSYNEQFF. DNA of the CDR3: TGCGCCAGCAGTCGACTTAGCGGGGGGTCCTCCTACAATGAGCAGTTCTTC. The variable domain in full, completed from reference TRBV5-1 and TRBJ2-1, reads KAGVTQTPRYLIKTRGQQVTLSCSPISGHRSVSWYQQTPGQGLQFLFEYFSETQRNKGNFPGRFSGRQFSNSRSEMNVSTLELGDSALYLCASSRLSGGSSYNEQFFGPGTRLTVL.

The genes are TRBV13 and TRBJ2-1, with 7 nucleotides matching TRBD1. The CDR3 consists of 14 residues. V trimming: 7 bases; J trimming: 1 base; junction bases outside the gene matches: 4. CDR1 PRHDT and CDR2 FYEKMQ come from the germline V gene (reference sequence). CDR3 in amino acids: CASKTGVSYNEQFF. Written as DNA, the CDR3 is TGTGCCAGCAAAACAGGGGTATCCTACAATGAGCAGTTCTTC.

This CDR3 reads CASSLFATLPGQGIHF. DNA of the CDR3: TGTGCCAGCAGCCTTTTCGCGACCCTTCCCGGACAGGGGATCCACTTT. The chain links TRBV3-1 to TRBJ1-6; TRBD1 matches 9 bases. The CDR3 totals 16 residues. Germline V CDR1 and CDR2: LGHDT, YNNKEL (reference sequence). V was clipped by 4 bases and J by 17 bases; unmatched bases: 18. Supplemented by reference TRBV3-1 and TRBJ1-6, the full variable domain reads DTAVSQTPKYLVTQMGNDKSIKCEQNLGHDTMYWYKQDSKKFLKIMFSYNNKELIINETVPNRFSPKSPDKAHLNLHINSLELGDSAVYFCASSLFATLPGQGIHFGNGTRLTVT.

V usage is TRBV10-3 and J usage is TRBJ2-3; D not resolved. Trimming pared 0 bases from V and 2 bases from J, leaving 6 bases between. CDR1 and CDR2 (germline): ENHRY, SYGVKD. The CDR3 runs to 14 residues. The CDR3: CAISESRDTDTQYF. The DNA for the CDR3 is TGTGCCATCAGTGAGTCGCGCGACACAGATACGCAGTATTTT.

Only a few counts were recorded for this clonotype. The chain uses TRBV19 and TRBJ2-7, with D perhaps matching TRBD1 (5 bases). The CDR3 length is 13 residues. From germline, CDR1 is LNHDA and CDR2 SQIVND (reference sequence). V was trimmed by 3 bases and J by 3 bases, leaving 9 bases between them. CDR3 residues: CASSMGPHYEQYF. The CDR3 DNA sequence: TGTGCCAGTAGTATGGGGCCCCACTACGAGCAGTACTTC.

The chain couples TRBV2 to TRBJ1-5; 8 bases line up with TRBD1. V lost 6 bases to trimming and J lost 6 bases; unmatched junction nucleotides: 7. CDR1 is SNHLY, CDR2 FYNNEI, per germline. This CDR3 has 14 residues. The CDR3 nucleotides are TGTGCCAGCAGAAGGACAGGGCTCGCTCAGCCCCAGCATTTT. Protein product: CASRRTGLAQPQHF.

The chain carries TRBV6-5 and TRBJ1-1; unclear D gene. CDR3 size: 15 residues. The V gene lost 0 bases and the J gene lost 8 bases, with 16 bases spanning the gap. Germline V gives CDR1 MNHEY, CDR2 SVGAGI. The CDR3 DNA is TGTGCCAGCAGTTACTCGAGGGCGGTGAGGCAGGAAGCTTTCTTT. As protein: CASSYSRAVRQEAFF.

The V gene is TRBV3-1, the J gene TRBJ1-5; tentative D call: TRBD1 (5 bases). The germline V gene encodes CDR1 LGHDT and CDR2 YNNKEL (reference sequence). The CDR3 covers 15 residues. V was clipped by 6 bases and J by 6 bases, with 18 bases between them. The CDR3 bases are TGTGCCAGCAGTCCGGGTGGGGGAAGAATTCAGCCCCAGCATTTT. This gives the protein CASSPGGGRIQPQHF.

As for this clonotype: Compared with germline, one end of the junction differs, possibly owing to a read error. The chain couples TRBV12-3 or TRBV12-4 to TRBJ2-2; 9 positions match TRBD2. This CDR3 is 17 amino acids long. The CDR3 sequence: CASDGETGLANTGELFF. In nucleotides, the CDR3 is TGTGCCAGCGACGGGGAGACCGGACTAGCGAATACCGGGGAGCTGTTTTTT.

The V and J genes are TRBV6-2 or TRBV6-3 and TRBJ2-5; the D gene is possibly TRBD1 (7 bases). The V gene's germline CDR1 is MNHEY and CDR2 SVGEGT. This CDR3 is built from 17 residues. CDR3 nucleotides: TGTGCGACCAGGCCCCGCGGGACAACGACAGGGCGAGAGACCCAGTACTTC. It encodes CATRPRGTTTGRETQYF.

The genes are TRBV7-2 and TRBJ2-7, with TRBD2 as a possible D gene (6 bases). In germline, CDR1 is SGHTA, CDR2 FQGNSA. This CDR3 has 16 residues. Trimming removed 5 bases at V and 6 bases at J, with 23 bases between. The CDR3 bases are TGTGCCAGCAGCCCCCGGGGGAGACAGACGGGCTCCGAGCAGTACTTC. It specifies CASSPRGRQTGSEQYF.

In this sample, this clonotype turned up a few times. The chain links TRBV3-1 to TRBJ2-7, with D possibly being TRBD1 (5 bases). CDR1 is LGHDT and CDR2 is YNNKEL in the germline V gene (reference sequence). The CDR3 contains 15 residues. The V and J ends lost 2 bases and 3 bases respectively, with 14 bases between them. CDR3 protein: CASSQKTPRGYEQYF. CDR3 nucleotide sequence: TGTGCCAGCAGCCAAAAAACGCCTAGGGGCTACGAGCAGTACTTC.

This chain links TRBV5-1 with TRBJ2-1, with D perhaps being TRBD1 or TRBD2 (5 bases each). This CDR3 is 12 amino acids long. V lost 4 bases to trimming and J lost 6 bases, with 8 bases between them. Germline V gene lookup returns CDR1 SGHRS and CDR2 YFSETQ. The CDR3 here is CASSPGPNEQFF. The CDR3 DNA reads as TGCGCCAGCAGCCCGGGACCCAATGAGCAGTTCTTC.

This clonotype was found once. This rearrangement joins TRBV15 to TRBJ2-1; TRBD1 might be the D (5 bases). CDR1 is LNHNV, CDR2 YYDKDF, per germline (reference sequence). Trimming cost V 2 bases and J 8 bases, with 7 bases left between them. This CDR3 has 12 residues. CDR3 in amino acids: CATSRTRDEQFF. Here the CDR3 DNA reads TGTGCCACCAGCAGAACCAGGGATGAGCAGTTCTTC.

The chain uses TRBV1 and TRBJ2-2; no DNA check was done on the table's D call, TRBD1. TRBV1 is a documented pseudogene. This CDR3 is 15 amino acids long. CDR3 coding DNA: TGCACCAGCAGCCAAGGGCAGGGGGGTACCGGGGAGCTGTTTTTT. Translating gives CTSSQGQGGTGELFF.

This clonotype has just one count. This sequence joins TRBV9 and TRBJ1-2, with D possibly being TRBD1 (6 bases). Germline V CDR1 and CDR2: SGDLS, YYNGEE. The CDR3 loop spans 13 amino acids. V lost 2 bases and J 7 bases, leaving 12 bases between the germline ends. The CDR3 sequence is CASSVPGAAGYTF. The CDR3 nucleotides are TGTGCCAGCAGCGTCCCGGGGGCGGCTGGCTACACCTTC.

This chain joins TRBV29-1 and TRBJ2-5; TRBD1 aligns across 8 bases. Germline V gene sequence: CDR1 SQVTM, CDR2 ANQGSEA. The ends lost 6 bases at V and 4 bases at J; junction bases unmatched: 7. This CDR3 comprises 13 residues. The CDR3 DNA reads as TGCAGCGTCGCTCCAGGGGGCGGAGAGACCCAGTACTTC. As protein: CSVAPGGGETQYF.